The 19 T cell receptor beta chains listed next were all sequenced from one sample in a study of T cells expressing NK-cell markers. Reanalyzing the 5' RACE reads, TCRdb keeps one entry per CDR3 protein, without DNA. The sample includes 400,000 to 450,000 distinct CDR3 sequences. The sequencing input was blood T cells: a sorted CD56 or NKG2C T cell subset, CD4+ or CD8+ T cells, or bulk PBMC T cells (not recorded which). The receptors here all came from a woman aged 18-69 years in good health.

The chain employs TRBV7-2 and TRBJ2-5; TCRdb lists TRBD2, though no DNA is available to test this call. The germline CDR1 and CDR2 sequences are SGHTA and FQGNSA. This CDR3 is built from 13 residues. CDR3 sequence: CASSEARQETQYF. The entire variable domain, with the rest obtained from reference TRBV7-2 and TRBJ2-5, is as follows: GAGVSQSPSNKVTEKGKDVELRCDPISGHTALYWYRQSLGQGLEFLIYFQGNSAPDKSGLPSDRFSAERTGGSVSTLTIQRTQQEDSAVYLCASSEARQETQYFGPGTRLLVL.

V and J are TRBV5-6 and TRBJ2-1; TCRdb returns TRBD1, unconfirmable since there is no DNA. This CDR3 has 18 residues. Germline lookup yields CDR1 SGHDT and CDR2 YYEEEE. CDR3 sequence reads: CASSSLLLQGADYNEQFF.

The gene calls are TRBV5-6 and TRBJ1-2. Germline assignment: CDR1 SGHDT and CDR2 YYEEEE. The CDR3 loop spans 13 amino acids. The CDR3 protein is CASSTDPSYGYTF.

The gene calls are TRBV11-2 and TRBJ2-3; TCRdb returns TRBD2, unconfirmable since there is no DNA. From germline, CDR1 is SGHAT and CDR2 FQNNGV. The CDR3 is 18 amino acids. CDR3: CASSLRGLAGTSTDTQYF.

The gene calls are TRBV27 and TRBJ1-3; without DNA, the TCRdb call of TRBD1 cannot be checked. This CDR3 is 14 amino acids long. Germline V CDR1 and CDR2: MNHEY, SMNVEV (reference sequence). The CDR3 loop reads CASRGPGSGNTIYF.

The chain employs TRBV12-3 or TRBV12-4 and TRBJ1-2; checking the TCRdb D call of TRBD1 is not possible without DNA. CDR3 length equals 13 residues. CDR3 amino acids: CASSFGGRGGYTF.

This rearrangement joins TRBV20-1 to TRBJ2-7. CDR1 DFQATT and CDR2 SNEGSKA come from the germline V gene (reference sequence). The CDR3 is made up of 13 amino acids. CDR3 sequence reads: CSATLATSYEQYF.

The chain employs TRBV7-8 and TRBJ2-7; the TCRdb call, TRBD2, lacks DNA for checking. The germline CDR1 and CDR2 sequences are SGHVS and FQNEAQ. The CDR3 extends over 15 amino acids. CDR3 protein: CASSPVALAGEEQYF. Full variable domain (rest looked up from reference TRBV7-8 and TRBJ2-7): GAGVSQSPRYKVAKRGQDVALRCDPISGHVSLFWYQQALGQGPEFLTYFQNEAQLDKSGLPSDRFFAERPEGSVSTLKIQRTQQEDSAVYLCASSPVALAGEEQYFGPGTRLTVT.

J is TRBJ1-2 and V is TRBV4-3; the TRBD1 assignment by TCRdb is unverifiable without DNA. The germline V gene encodes CDR1 LGHNA and CDR2 YSLEER. The CDR3 has 13 amino acids. The CDR3 loop is CASSQGASYGYTF.

This rearrangement joins TRBV9 to TRBJ2-5; without DNA, the TCRdb call of TRBD1 cannot be checked. The CDR3 is 13 amino acids. The germline V gene encodes CDR1 SGDLS and CDR2 YYNGEE. The CDR3 sequence is CASSEGGFETQYF.

The chain links TRBV7-6 to TRBJ2-3; the D call from TCRdb, TRBD2, cannot be confirmed without DNA. CDR1 and CDR2 from the germline V gene are SGHVS and FNYEAQ. The CDR3 extends over 15 amino acids. The CDR3 here is CASSLLGEESDTQYF. The whole variable domain, filled in from reference TRBV7-6 and TRBJ2-3, reads GAGVSQSPRYKVTKRGQDVALRCDPISGHVSLYWYRQALGQGPEFLTYFNYEAQQDKSGLPNDRFSAERPEGSISTLTIQRTEQRDSAMYRCASSLLGEESDTQYFGPGTRLTVL.

The rearrangement uses TRBV7-8 and TRBJ2-5; TCRdb names TRBD1, which stays unverified in the absence of DNA. Germline loops: CDR1 SGHVS, CDR2 FQNEAQ. This CDR3 is built from 15 residues. The CDR3 sequence: CASSSMGGQGETQYF.

This chain connects TRBV20-1 to TRBJ2-1; the TCRdb call, TRBD2, lacks DNA for checking. The CDR3 consists of 14 residues. The V gene's germline CDR1 is DFQATT and CDR2 SNEGSKA (reference sequence). CDR3 sequence reads: CSAKTGTSGHWQFF.

This chain uses TRBV29-1 with TRBJ1-1; TCRdb calls TRBD1, which cannot be checked without DNA. Per germline, CDR1 SQVTM and CDR2 ANQGSEA. CDR3 length: 14 residues. This CDR3 reads CSVSNRGGNTEAFF. The full variable domain, completed using reference TRBV29-1 and TRBJ1-1, is SAVISQKPSRDICQRGTSLTIQCQVDSQVTMMFWYRQQPGQSLTLIATANQGSEATYESGFVIDKFPISRPNLTFSTLTVSNMSPEDSSIYLCSVSNRGGNTEAFFGQGTRLTVV.

The genes are TRBV15 and TRBJ1-1; as DNA is missing, the TRBD1 call by TCRdb cannot be tested. The germline V gene has CDR1 LNHNV and CDR2 YYDKDF (reference sequence). This CDR3 is built from 12 residues. The CDR3 here is CATSSRGTEAFF.

The CDR3 is CAISELDPTQYF. This rearrangement joins TRBV10-3 to TRBJ2-3. This CDR3 is 12 amino acids long. Germline V gives CDR1 ENHRY, CDR2 SYGVKD.

The chain joins TRBV20-1 to TRBJ2-5; TCRdb names TRBD1, which stays unverified in the absence of DNA. This CDR3 comprises 15 residues. Germline CDR1 and CDR2: DFQATT and SNEGSKA (reference sequence). The CDR3 loop reads CSASSGTGFQETQYF.

CDR3 in amino acids: CASSLWGQGFYEQYF. This chain links TRBV7-2 with TRBJ2-7; TCRdb reports TRBD1, a call that lacks DNA to check it against. The CDR3 has 15 amino acids. Germline V gives CDR1 SGHTA, CDR2 FQGNSA.

The chain recombines TRBV12-3 or TRBV12-4 with TRBJ1-1; TCRdb's assignment of TRBD1 cannot be checked, as there is no DNA. The CDR3 runs 15 residues. The CDR3 reads CASSSTGGWVTEAFF.